Below are 21 T cell receptor beta chains sequenced from a single sample in a study of spatial heterogeneity in lung cancer. One entry per CDR3 protein, called by TCRdb with MiXCR from the 5' RACE reads. The repertoire consists of over 2,500 distinct CDR3 sequences, with 40% to 50% occurring once and the leading ten covering less than 80%. Time point defined: sample taken at primary tumor resection. Whole RNA from tumor, nontumor lung or frozen PBMC was sequenced unsorted. Sequenced here: PBMCs, sampled at surgery. These receptors were collected from a male donor with early-stage non-small cell lung cancer.

This clonotype was counted at least ten times. V usage is TRBV10-2 and J usage is TRBJ2-5; D is perhaps TRBD1 (5 bases). The CDR3 length is 13 residues. The V gene's germline CDR1 is WSHSY and CDR2 SAAADI. The V end lost 2 bases, the J end lost 4 bases, and 8 bases lay between the germline ends. The CDR3, as DNA: TGCGCCAGCAGTGAGATCAGGGCAGAGACCCAGTACTTC. Residues: CASSEIRAETQYF.

The V call is TRBV5-1, the J call TRBJ2-5; no firm D call. V lost 0 bases to trimming and J lost 0 bases, with 6 bases between them. The CDR3 has 14 amino acids. Germline CDR1 reads SGHRS; CDR2 reads YFSETQ. CDR3 loop: CASSLDGHQETQYF. The CDR3, as DNA: TGCGCCAGCAGCTTGGACGGGCACCAAGAGACCCAGTACTTC.

The CDR3 nucleotides are TGTGCCAGCAACAGGGTTGCTGAAGCTTTCTTT. Its translation is CASNRVAEAFF. The chain combines TRBV7-9 with TRBJ1-1, with D perhaps matching TRBD1 (6 bases). Germline-derived CDR1 and CDR2 are SEHNR and FQNEAQ (reference sequence). The CDR3 loop spans 11 amino acids. Trimming removed 7 bases from V and 6 bases from J, with 9 bases in between.

V gene TRBV7-8 combines with J gene TRBJ2-6; D unresolved. Trimming removed 5 bases at V and 4 bases at J, with 12 bases between. The CDR3 runs 15 residues. Looked up from germline, CDR1 is SGHVS and CDR2 is FQNEAQ. In DNA, the CDR3 is TGTGCCAGCAGCCGAGATCGGTCGGGGGCCAACGTCCTGACTTTC. It is translated as CASSRDRSGANVLTF. The whole variable domain, filled in from reference TRBV7-8 and TRBJ2-6, reads GAGVSQSPRYKVAKRGQDVALRCDPISGHVSLFWYQQALGQGPEFLTYFQNEAQLDKSGLPSDRFFAERPEGSVSTLKIQRTQQEDSAVYLCASSRDRSGANVLTFGAGSRLTVL.

In its sample, this clonotype is medium-sized. The chain joins TRBV20-1 to TRBJ2-1; TRBD2 matches at 8 bases. Germline assignment: CDR1 DFQATT and CDR2 SNEGSKA (reference sequence). CDR3 length: 15 amino acids. V was pared by 6 bases and J by 6 bases, with 13 bases of the junction left unmatched. The CDR3 protein is CSATRGGGLFNEQFF. CDR3 DNA: TGCAGTGCCACGAGAGGCGGGGGGCTTTTCAATGAGCAGTTCTTC.

This clonotype was recorded a few times. V usage is TRBV27 and J usage is TRBJ1-1, with D maybe TRBD1 (6 bases). Germline V gene lookup returns CDR1 MNHEY and CDR2 SMNVEV (reference sequence). The CDR3 is 14 amino acids. V dropped 5 bases and J dropped 8 bases, with 18 bases sitting between them. This CDR3 reads CASSPGQNILEAFF. The CDR3 DNA reads as TGTGCCAGCAGTCCGGGACAAAACATTCTGGAAGCTTTCTTT.

The chain has TRBV12-3 or TRBV12-4 and TRBJ1-2; 11 bases line up with TRBD1. This CDR3 region has 16 residues. V trimming: 7 bases; J trimming: 9 bases; junction bases outside the gene matches: 16. The CDR3 sequence: CASTQGGGTGGFSYTF. The DNA of the CDR3 is TGTGCCAGCACCCAGGGAGGAGGGACAGGGGGTTTTAGCTACACCTTC.

The chain carries TRBV7-2 and TRBJ2-7; maybe TRBD1 (5 bases). Germline assignment: CDR1 SGHTA and CDR2 FQGNSA. V shed 0 bases and J shed 0 bases, with 12 bases lying between them. This CDR3 comprises 16 residues. CDR3 sequence (DNA): TGTGCCAGCAGCTTAGCTAGGGGCCCGAGCTCCTACGAGCAGTACTTC. This encodes CASSLARGPSSYEQYF.

The chain has TRBV9 and TRBJ2-3; the D gene is possibly TRBD2 (6 bases). Per the germline V gene, CDR1 is SGDLS and CDR2 is YYNGEE. V was pared by 0 bases and J by 1 base, with 9 bases between. CDR3 size: 15 residues. The CDR3 spells CASSVVPSGTDTQYF. The CDR3 nucleotides read TGTGCCAGCAGCGTAGTCCCTAGCGGCACAGATACGCAGTATTTT.

The chain employs TRBV12-3 or TRBV12-4 and TRBJ2-2; tentatively, D is TRBD1 (6 bases). V was shortened by 4 bases and J by 7 bases, with 13 bases between the two germline ends. The CDR3 loop spans 14 amino acids. The CDR3 loop reads CASSSEGEVGELFF. In DNA form, the CDR3 reads TGTGCCAGCAGTTCTGAGGGGGAAGTCGGGGAGCTGTTTTTT.

This clonotype was counted many times. J is TRBJ1-5 and V is TRBV20-1; D unclear. V lost 3 bases and J lost 7, with 13 bases in between. CDR3 size: 13 residues. Germline V gene sequence: CDR1 DFQATT, CDR2 SNEGSKA (reference sequence). The CDR3 bases are TGCAGTGCTAGCGAGGGAAGGAACCAGCCCCAGCATTTT. This codes for CSASEGRNQPQHF.

This clonotype is classed as medium-sized. This sequence joins TRBV7-6 and TRBJ2-7; 8 nucleotides line up with TRBD2. This CDR3 contains 17 residues. With 2 bases clipped from V and 3 bases from J, the junction kept 12 bases outside the gene matches. The V gene's germline CDR1 is SGHVS and CDR2 FNYEAQ. CDR3 sequence: CASSLFPLLADNYEQYF. The CDR3 DNA reads TGTGCCAGCAGCTTATTTCCCCTACTAGCGGACAACTACGAGCAGTACTTC. The entire variable domain, with the rest obtained from reference TRBV7-6 and TRBJ2-7, is as follows: GAGVSQSPRYKVTKRGQDVALRCDPISGHVSLYWYRQALGQGPEFLTYFNYEAQQDKSGLPNDRFSAERPEGSISTLTIQRTEQRDSAMYRCASSLFPLLADNYEQYFGPGTRLTVT.

This chain links TRBV12-3 or TRBV12-4 with TRBJ2-1, with D uncertain. V lost 1 base and J lost 0, with 10 bases in between. The CDR3 sequence is 16 residues long. This CDR3 is CASSLVASLSYNEQFF. CDR3 nucleotides: TGTGCCAGCAGTTTAGTGGCCTCCCTCTCCTACAATGAGCAGTTCTTC.

A few counts support this clonotype. This chain connects TRBV28 to TRBJ1-2; 7 positions match TRBD1. V trimming: 5 bases; J trimming: 8 bases; junction bases outside the gene matches: 20. The CDR3 runs 17 residues. The germline CDR1 and CDR2 sequences are MDHEN and SYDVKM. The CDR3 bases are TGTGCCAGCAGTCCAAGGCCGACAGGGCTCATAAGGAAGGGCTACACCTTC. Translating it yields CASSPRPTGLIRKGYTF.

This clonotype has at least ten counts. The V call is TRBV23-1, the J call TRBJ2-5; D is unclear. TRBV23-1 is noted as an ORF with a role that remains uncertain. The CDR3 runs to 10 residues. V was trimmed by 11 bases and J by 5 bases, leaving 9 bases between them. CDR3 region: CAGQRETQYF. The CDR3 bases are TGCGCCGGTCAAAGGGAGACCCAGTACTTC.

Relative to its sample, this clonotype is medium-sized (0.01 to 0.1%). The V call is TRBV28, the J call TRBJ2-5; the D call may be TRBD1 or TRBD2 (6 bases each). The V and J ends lost 6 bases and 3 bases respectively, with 17 bases between them. The CDR3 extends over 15 amino acids. The germline CDR1 and CDR2 sequences are MDHEN and SYDVKM. As DNA, the CDR3 is TGTGCCAGCAGCCCCCCTTCCGGGGGCGAAGAGACCCAGTACTTC. Its translation is CASSPPSGGEETQYF.

The V gene is TRBV30, the J gene TRBJ2-1; 8 bases match TRBD2. The CDR3 totals 13 residues. V shed 0 bases and J 7 bases; nucleotides not matched to a gene: 2. Germline CDR1 and CDR2: GTSNPN and SVGIG (reference sequence). The DNA of the CDR3 is TGTGCCTGGAGTGTGGCTAGCGGGAATGAGCAGTTCTTC. Its protein is CAWSVASGNEQFF.

The chain has TRBV5-1 and TRBJ1-1; D remains ambiguous. The germline gives CDR1 SGHRS, CDR2 YFSETQ. This CDR3 has 13 residues. The ends were cut back, 2 bases at V and 3 bases at J, with 8 bases in the middle. The CDR3 is CASSFSRHTEAFF. In DNA, the CDR3 is TGCGCCAGCAGCTTCAGCAGGCACACTGAAGCTTTCTTT.

Relative to its sample, this clonotype is medium-sized. The rearrangement joins TRBV20-1 to TRBJ1-6; possibly TRBD1 for D (5 bases). Between the trimmed V and J ends, which lost 4 bases and 13 bases, there was a span of 17 bases. Germline loops: CDR1 DFQATT, CDR2 SNEGSKA (reference sequence). CDR3 size: 13 residues. The CDR3 here is CSATPGPHRPLHF. The CDR3 coding sequence is TGCAGTGCTACTCCGGGACCGCACAGGCCCCTCCACTTT.

This clonotype has just a few counts. The chain has TRBV2 and TRBJ2-1; 9 positions match TRBD2. V lost 6 bases, J lost 4 bases, and 10 bases stayed unmatched. This CDR3 spans 16 amino acids. The germline CDR1 and CDR2 sequences are SNHLY and FYNNEI. In DNA form, the CDR3 reads TGTGCCAGCAGCATTCGGGTGCTAGCGGGATACAATGAGCAGTTCTTC. Translation gives CASSIRVLAGYNEQFF.

This clonotype has at least ten counts. The CDR3 spells CASSLVGTGAGNTIYF. The CDR3 region has the DNA TGTGCCAGCAGCTTAGTGGGGACAGGGGCTGGAAACACCATATATTTT. The chain has TRBV7-8 and TRBJ1-3; TRBD1 matches 10 bases. The CDR3 is 16 residues long. Germline CDR1 reads SGHVS; CDR2 reads FQNEAQ. The junction had 2 bases not matched to a gene; V was cut back by 1 base and J by 2 bases.